Listed here are 11 T cell receptor beta chains from one sample, sequenced in a study of OX40 agonist ivuxolimab in advanced cancers. TCRdb's table, derived via immunoSEQ multiplex PCR, lists solely in-frame clones and lacks some. In the table there are some 74,000 clones, 91% of which are singletons. Sequences were derived from CD4+ or CD8+ T cells sorted from blood, sampled in a trial of the OX40 agonist ivuxolimab. Source of these receptors: an adult with an advanced solid tumor such as melanoma, head and neck, liver or kidney cancer.

The chain couples TRBV11-1 to TRBJ2-5, with unresolved D. V dropped 1 base and J dropped 3 bases, with 6 bases sitting between them. In germline, CDR1 is SGHAT, CDR2 FQDESV (reference sequence). CDR3 length: 13 amino acids. The CDR3 sequence is CASSLGGKETQYF. In nucleotides, the CDR3 is TGTGCCAGCAGCTTAGGGGGTAAAGAGACCCAGTACTTC. The full variable domain, its missing parts supplied by reference TRBV11-1 and TRBJ2-5, is EAEVAQSPRYKITEKSQAVAFWCDPISGHATLYWYRQILGQGPELLVQFQDESVVDDSQLPKDRFSAERLKGVDSTLKIQPAELGDSAMYLCASSLGGKETQYFGPGTRLLVL.

The rearrangement links TRBV11-2 to TRBJ1-1, with D unresolved. This CDR3 has 13 residues. The V end lost 0 bases, the J end lost 6 bases, and 8 bases lay between the germline ends. Germline V gives CDR1 SGHAT, CDR2 FQNNGV. CDR3: CASSLEVSAEAFF. CDR3 bases: TGTGCCAGCAGCTTAGAGGTTTCGGCTGAAGCTTTCTTT. Together with reference TRBV11-2 and TRBJ1-1, the CDR3 gives the full variable domain: EAGVAQSPRYKIIEKRQSVAFWCNPISGHATLYWYQQILGQGPKLLIQFQNNGVVDDSQLPKDRFSAERLKGVDSTLKIQPAKLEDSAVYLCASSLEVSAEAFFGQGTRLTVV.

The V and J genes are TRBV7-3 and TRBJ2-3; 7 bases are a match to TRBD2. Per the germline V gene, CDR1 is SGHTA and CDR2 is FQGTGA. J lost 4 bases, V lost 2 bases, and 6 bases had no gene match. This CDR3 comprises 15 residues. The CDR3 is CASSLQAGRSDTQYF. The CDR3 coding sequence is TGTGCCAGCAGCTTACAAGCGGGAAGGTCAGATACGCAGTATTTT. Full variable domain (remainder filled in from reference TRBV7-3 and TRBJ2-3): GAGVSQTPSNKVTEKGKYVELRCDPISGHTALYWYRQSLGQGPEFLIYFQGTGAADDSGLPNDRFFAVRPEGSVSTLKIQRTERGDSAVYLCASSLQAGRSDTQYFGPGTRLTVL.

The V and J genes are TRBV19 and TRBJ2-7; D uncertain. Germline V CDR1 and CDR2: LNHDA, SQIVND (reference sequence). V lost 4 bases to trimming and J lost 6 bases, with 7 bases between them. CDR3 size: 11 residues. The chain's CDR3 is CASSTWSEQYF. CDR3 DNA: TGTGCCAGTAGTACCTGGAGCGAGCAGTACTTC.

The chain has TRBV11-2 and TRBJ2-3; 7 nucleotides line up with TRBD2. Germline V gives CDR1 SGHAT, CDR2 FQNNGV. With 1 base clipped from V and 5 bases from J, the junction kept 3 bases outside the gene matches. The CDR3 extends over 14 amino acids. CDR3 bases: TGTGCCAGCAGCTTAGTGGGAGGGAAAGATACGCAGTATTTT. This sequence encodes CASSLVGGKDTQYF.

The chain joins TRBV6-5 to TRBJ2-7; TRBD2 matches at 10 bases. The trim removed 5 bases at V and 5 bases at J, leaving 9 bases unmatched. Germline CDR1 is MNHEY and CDR2 is SVGAGI. This CDR3 has 15 amino acids. This CDR3 is CASSTVAGGSHEQYF. DNA for the CDR3: TGTGCCAGCAGTACCGTAGCGGGGGGAAGCCACGAGCAGTACTTC.

The chain has TRBV10-2 and TRBJ2-7, with D possibly being TRBD2 (6 bases). Germline assignment: CDR1 WSHSY and CDR2 SAAADI. The CDR3 is made up of 15 amino acids. V lost 8 bases, J lost 0 bases, and 17 bases lay in between. The CDR3 DNA follows: TGCGCCAGCCGAGTCGGTAGCGGCCACTCCTACGAGCAGTACTTC. Translating it yields CASRVGSGHSYEQYF.

The chain is built from TRBV5-1 and TRBJ2-5; 7 bases are shared with TRBD1. CDR1 and CDR2 from the germline V gene are SGHRS and YFSETQ. J lost 5 bases, V lost 4 bases, and 20 bases had no gene match. This CDR3 has 18 amino acids. CDR3 sequence: CASSSRQGPPGTKETQYF. In DNA form, the CDR3 reads TGCGCCAGCAGCAGCCGACAGGGCCCTCCCGGGACAAAGGAGACCCAGTACTTC.

The chain has TRBV6-1 and TRBJ2-7; D possibly uses TRBD1 or TRBD2 (5 bases each). Germline CDR1 MNHNS, CDR2 SASEGT. Trimming removed 5 bases at V and 1 base at J, with 15 bases between. This CDR3 spans 15 amino acids. CDR3 coding DNA: TGTGCCAGCAGTTCCCCCGGGTGGGGGTCCTACGAGCAGTACTTC. This gives the protein CASSSPGWGSYEQYF.

The chain has TRBV6-6 and TRBJ1-3, with 7 bases matching TRBD1. J was trimmed by 1 base and V by 5 bases; bases with no gene match: 2. Germline CDR1 reads MNHNY; CDR2 reads SVGAGI (reference sequence). The CDR3 loop spans 14 amino acids. CDR3 region: CASSLQGSGNTIYF. DNA of the CDR3: TGTGCCAGCAGTCTACAGGGGTCTGGAAACACCATATATTTT.

This rearrangement joins TRBV2 to TRBJ2-3; TRBD2 matches at 13 bases. Germline CDR1 is SNHLY and CDR2 is FYNNEI. The CDR3 totals 18 residues. J gave up 3 bases and V 4 bases, and 10 bases lay outside the gene matches. The CDR3 DNA follows: TGTGCCAGCAGTGGAGGACTAGCGGGAGCGGGATTGACAGATACGCAGTATTTT. It is translated as CASSGGLAGAGLTDTQYF.